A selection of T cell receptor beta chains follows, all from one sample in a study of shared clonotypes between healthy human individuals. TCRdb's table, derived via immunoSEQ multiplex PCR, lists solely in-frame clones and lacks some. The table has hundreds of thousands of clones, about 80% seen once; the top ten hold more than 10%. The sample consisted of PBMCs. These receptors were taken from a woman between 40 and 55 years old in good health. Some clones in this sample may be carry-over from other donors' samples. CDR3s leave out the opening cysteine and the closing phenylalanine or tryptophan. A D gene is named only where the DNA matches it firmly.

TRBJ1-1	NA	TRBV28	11	ASSLSGYGEAF
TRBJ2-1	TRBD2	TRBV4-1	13	ASSQDSSGAVEQF
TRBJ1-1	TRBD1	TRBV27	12	ASIPDRRGTEAF
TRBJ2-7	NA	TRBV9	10	ASSGPGDEQY
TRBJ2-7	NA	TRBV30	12	AWSVAEPYYEQY
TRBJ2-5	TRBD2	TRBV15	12	ATNLAGGSETQY
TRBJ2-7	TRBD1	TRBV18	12	ASSRGQDLYEQY
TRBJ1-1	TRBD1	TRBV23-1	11	ASKGDRGTEAF
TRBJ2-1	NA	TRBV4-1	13	ASSQVGGRPGEQF
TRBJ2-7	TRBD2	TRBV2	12	ATTPVAGGYEQY
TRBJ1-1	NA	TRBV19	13	ASSIGRLENTEAF
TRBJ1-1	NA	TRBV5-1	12	ASSLARGNTEAF
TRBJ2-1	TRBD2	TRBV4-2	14	ASSQDTREVSNEQF
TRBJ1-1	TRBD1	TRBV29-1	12	SVEKQGARTEAF
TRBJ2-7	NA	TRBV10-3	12	AISPSGGSYEQY
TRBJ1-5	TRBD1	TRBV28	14	ASSLGQGYSNQPQH
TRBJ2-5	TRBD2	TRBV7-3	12	ASSLGTSAETQY
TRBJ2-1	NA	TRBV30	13	AWRKTGISYNEQF
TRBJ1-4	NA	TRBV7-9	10	ASSLLGEKLF
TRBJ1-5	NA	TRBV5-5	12	ASSLGTDNQPQH
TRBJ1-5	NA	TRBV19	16	ASSITRLGPYSNQPQH
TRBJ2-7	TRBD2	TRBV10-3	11	AIRGLAGGEQY
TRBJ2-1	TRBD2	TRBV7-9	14	ASSLTLAGKYNEQF
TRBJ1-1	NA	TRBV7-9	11	ASSLVPFREAF
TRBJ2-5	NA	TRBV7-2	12	ASSPLGAGETQY
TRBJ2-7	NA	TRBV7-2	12	ASSLGPVTYEQY
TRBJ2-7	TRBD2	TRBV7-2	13	ASRDGLAGGGEQY
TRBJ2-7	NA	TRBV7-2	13	ASSLAGLNSYEQY
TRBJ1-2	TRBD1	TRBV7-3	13	ASSSMGGQDYGYT
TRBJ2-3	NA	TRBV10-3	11	AIADRDADTQY
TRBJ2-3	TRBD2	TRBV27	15	ASTRLQIAGGPDTQY
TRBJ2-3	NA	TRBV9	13	ASSVGGSTTDTQY
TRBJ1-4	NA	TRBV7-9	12	ASSFTGWDEKLF
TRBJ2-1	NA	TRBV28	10	ASSSSGNEQF
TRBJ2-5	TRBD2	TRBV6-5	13	ASSPLVSGSGTQY
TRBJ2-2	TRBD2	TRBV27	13	ASSFQPSGTGELF
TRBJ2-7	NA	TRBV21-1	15	ASSKAVSGSRHYEQY
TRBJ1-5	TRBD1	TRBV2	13	ASSPEGAEYQPQH
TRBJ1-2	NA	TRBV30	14	AWTLTGAALISGYT
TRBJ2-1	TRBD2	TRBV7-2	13	ASSFERGIYNEQF
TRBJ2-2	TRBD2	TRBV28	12	ASIPSGGWGSLF
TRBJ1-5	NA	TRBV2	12	ASGGSYSNQPQH
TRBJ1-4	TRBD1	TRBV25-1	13	ASSQGTGGFEKLF
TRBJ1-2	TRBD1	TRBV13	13	VSSPPGTVNYGYT
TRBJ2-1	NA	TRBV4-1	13	ASSPVASSYNEQF
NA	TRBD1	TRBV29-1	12	SGAIPGQGNEQY
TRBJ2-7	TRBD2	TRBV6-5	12	ASTSGLAGREQY
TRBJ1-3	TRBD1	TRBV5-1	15	ASSLSLGQGSGNTIY
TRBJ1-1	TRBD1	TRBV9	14	ASSRRSGTGHTEAF
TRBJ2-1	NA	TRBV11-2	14	ASSPLGVSPYNEQF
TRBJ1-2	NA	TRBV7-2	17	ASSLAPGQLPRGSYGYT
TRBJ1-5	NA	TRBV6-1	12	ASSEVGMGQPQH
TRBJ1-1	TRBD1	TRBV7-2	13	ASSSPLTGGTEAF